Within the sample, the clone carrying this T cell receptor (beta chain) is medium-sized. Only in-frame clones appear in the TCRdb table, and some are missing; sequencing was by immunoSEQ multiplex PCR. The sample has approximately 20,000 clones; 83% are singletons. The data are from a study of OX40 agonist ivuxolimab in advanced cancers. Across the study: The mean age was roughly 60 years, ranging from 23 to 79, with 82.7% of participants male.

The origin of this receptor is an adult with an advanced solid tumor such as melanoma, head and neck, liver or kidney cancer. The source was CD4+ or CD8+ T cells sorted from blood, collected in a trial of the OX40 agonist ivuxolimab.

The CDR3 sequence is CASSSTGERNEQFF. In DNA form, the CDR3 reads TGTGCCAGCAGCTCGACAGGGGAGAGGAATGAGCAGTTCTTC. The V gene is TRBV5-4, the J gene TRBJ2-1; 8 nucleotides line up with TRBD1. This CDR3 has 14 residues. Losses at the gene ends were 3 bases for V and 7 bases for J; bases not matched to a gene: 6. The germline V gene has CDR1 SGHNT and CDR2 YYREEE (reference sequence).